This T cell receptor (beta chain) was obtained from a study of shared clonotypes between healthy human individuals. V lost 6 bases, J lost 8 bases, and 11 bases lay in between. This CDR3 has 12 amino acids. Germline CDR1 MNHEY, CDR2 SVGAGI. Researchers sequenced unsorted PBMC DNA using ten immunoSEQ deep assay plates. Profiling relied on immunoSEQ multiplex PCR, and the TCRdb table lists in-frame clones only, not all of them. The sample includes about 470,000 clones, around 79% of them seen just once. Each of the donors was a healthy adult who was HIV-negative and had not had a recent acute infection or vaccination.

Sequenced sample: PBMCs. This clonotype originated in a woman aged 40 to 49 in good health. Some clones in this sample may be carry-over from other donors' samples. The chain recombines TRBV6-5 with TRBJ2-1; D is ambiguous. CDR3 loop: CASRPRTDEQFF. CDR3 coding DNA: TGTGCCAGCAGGCCCCGGACGGATGAGCAGTTCTTC.